This T cell receptor beta chain was observed in a study of Ad26.COV2.S vaccination and SARS-CoV-2 variants (dated by TCRdb to about 2021). About the investigation overall: Donors in the vaccine arm were drawn from COV1001, a phase I-IIa trial of Ad26.COV2.S in healthy adults that was multicentre, randomized, double-blind and placebo-controlled. Ad26.COV2.S was administered intramuscularly at 5 x 10^10 or 1 x 10^11 viral particles, either as a single shot or as two shots given 56 days apart. Sequencing of the TCRbeta repertoire served to evaluate the specificity and breadth of SARS-CoV-2-reactive T cell receptors following Ad26.COV2.S vaccination. A total of 32 samples were included in the TCR-sequenced set, comprising roughly 19 Ad26.COV2.S vaccine recipients, 5 placebo recipients and 8 SARS-CoV-2 convalescent individuals. Trial participants were randomized into five groups of five, in which low-dose or high-dose Ad26.COV2.S was given once or twice, or placebo was given on both occasions. Blinding of investigators to trial group allocation was maintained during experiments and outcome assessment.

This specimen's treatment or condition label, per the study, means: roughly 18 received Ad26.COV2.S at low or high dose, single or two shots; 5 received placebo; per-sample allocation not given. For vaccine and placebo recipients, the sequenced repertoires came from samples collected on day 63 after the first injection. In Cohort 1b, roughly 25 adults aged 18-55 years were enrolled at a single site in Boston, USA, between 29 July and 7 August 2020. Ad26.COV2.S was a replication-incompetent adenovirus type 26 vector expressing a prefusion-stabilized SARS-CoV-2 spike protein from the original Wuhan strain. Clipping removes 8 bases from V and 1 base from J, with 5 as the unmatched junction base count. The CDR3 spans 15 residues, from the cysteine through the valine. Solely the CDR3 DNA is kept, with 45 bases framed from the first base. General study outcomes and caveats: After vaccination, substantial breadth of spike-specific CD8+ and CD4+ T cell responses was reported. The authors noted that the TCR breadth and depth analyses may have underestimated total T cell responses. Comparable non-spike TCR breadth was observed between vaccine and placebo recipients, consistent with only spike being contained in the vaccine. Higher spike-specific TCR breadth was observed in Ad26.COV2.S recipients than in placebo recipients (P = 0.0014). The study was not powered to compare responses between vaccine doses or regimens.

Worth noting for this clone: Its binding antigen is unknown. The record has no base qualities; no much larger clone is one base away.

The immunoSEQ Assay was the method used to sequence TCRbeta CDR3 regions. After extraction, genomic DNA underwent amplification by bias-controlled multiplex PCR, followed by high-throughput sequencing. The authors' pipeline ran thus. To quantify the absolute abundance of every unique TCRbeta CDR3 region, sequences were collapsed and filtered. T cell fraction was estimated by normalizing TCRbeta template counts to usable DNA, which was measured by amplifying reference genes present in all nucleated cells. Repertoire TCRs were annotated as SARS-CoV-2-specific when V gene, CDR3 amino acid sequence and J gene were exactly matched to a known reactive TCR set. The reference SARS-CoV-2 TCR set was derived from MIRA and filtered for enrichment in COVID-19-positive ImmuneCODE repertoires, a step that removed public or cross-reactive TCRs. Drawing on the MIRA antigens, annotated TCRs were analysed further at the level of specific ORF or position within ORF. Breadth was defined as the number of annotated unique rearrangements divided by the total number of unique productive rearrangements, and depth was defined as the summed frequency of the annotated unique rearrangements. Group comparisons of TCR breadth used two-sided Wilcoxon rank-sum tests. Entries here come from immuneACCESS through TCRdb and include only in-frame sequences with V and J called. Some clones fail to appear in such tables; in the studies checked, an unresolved V gene covers under half of the shortfall, and the cause of the remainder is unknown. For V, J and clone size, that table is used; D and trimming come from the DNA. The table for this sample lists hundreds of thousands of clones; approximately 92% of them were counted only once. The ten largest clones capture 2.5% to 3% of the sample.

This TCR came from a person between 18 and 59 years old who received the Ad26.COV2.S COVID-19 vaccine or a placebo. The V gene is TRBV23-1 and the J gene is TRBJ2-7; 13 nucleotides in the junction match TRBD2. Being an ORF, TRBV23-1 has a function that is uncertain. The starting material was peripheral blood, obtained in a trial of Ad26.COV2.S vaccine versus placebo. The sequenced DNA is TGCGCCAGCGCACCGACTAGCGGGAGGTCCTACGAGCAGTACGTC. Its protein reads: CASAPTSGRSYEQYV.